Shown below are 32 T cell receptor beta chains from a single sample sequenced in a study of cytomegalovirus exposure and HLA in healthy donors (dated by TCRdb to about 2017). The library was generated by the immunoSEQ multiplex PCR assay. As stored in TCRdb, this immuneACCESS dataset retains in-frame rearrangements with V and J assigned. A fraction of the clones does not appear; measured against another copy, unresolved V genes explain less than half of the discrepancy, and the remainder lacks a known reason. The table for this sample lists 300,000 to 400,000 clones; approximately 86% of them were counted only once. Of the sample, around 1% falls within the top ten clones. The source material was PBMCs. These receptors all stem from a man aged 30-40 years in good health and CMV-seronegative.

J is TRBJ1-5 and V is TRBV7-2; D ambiguous. V dropped 2 bases and J dropped 7 bases, with 15 bases sitting between them. CDR1 and CDR2 from the germline V gene are SGHTA and FQGNSA. The CDR3 has 15 amino acids. In DNA, the CDR3 is TGTGCCAGCAGCTTATGGACGGGGATGAGCCAGCCCCAGCATTTT. Protein product: CASSLWTGMSQPQHF.

J is TRBJ2-5 and V is TRBV6-5, with TRBD2 identical over 12 bases. This CDR3 region has 15 residues. Germline-derived CDR1 and CDR2 are MNHEY and SVGAGI. V was pared by 7 bases and J by 4 bases, with 7 bases of the junction left unmatched. The CDR3 DNA reads as TGTGCCAGCACCCAAGGGACTAGCGGGTTAGAGACCCAGTACTTC. Translating gives CASTQGTSGLETQYF.

This chain connects TRBV16 to TRBJ2-4, with 7 bases aligning to TRBD2. Trimming took 4 bases from V and 0 from J; bases not matched to a gene: 9. There are 17 residues in the CDR3. Germline CDR1 and CDR2: KGHSY and FQNENV. CDR3: CASSRQGGDLAKNIQYF. The CDR3 region has the DNA TGTGCCAGCAGCCGCCAGGGAGGGGATTTAGCCAAAAACATTCAGTACTTC.

The V and J genes are TRBV6-5 and TRBJ2-3; D is possibly TRBD1 (5 bases). The germline CDR1 and CDR2 sequences are MNHEY and SVGAGI. Between the trimmed V and J ends, which lost 7 bases and 5 bases, there was a span of 16 bases. CDR3 size: 14 residues. CDR3 residues: CASTPAGFRDTQYF. CDR3 bases: TGTGCCAGCACCCCCGCAGGGTTTCGAGATACGCAGTATTTT.

The J gene is TRBJ1-1, the V gene TRBV18; a weak D match, TRBD1 (6 bases). Germline values: CDR1 KGHSH, CDR2 LQKENI. The V end lost 4 bases, the J end lost 4 bases, and 22 bases lay between the germline ends. The CDR3 contains 17 residues. The CDR3: CASSQLEPTGGGTEAFF. CDR3 in DNA: TGTGCCAGCTCACAACTTGAGCCGACAGGCGGTGGCACTGAAGCTTTCTTT.

This clone occurred a few times. The rearrangement uses TRBV6-1 and TRBJ2-7; perhaps TRBD2 as D (5 bases). Per the germline V gene, CDR1 is MNHNS and CDR2 is SASEGT. The CDR3 is made up of 11 amino acids. Trimming shortened V by 8 bases and J by 3 bases, and 8 bases separated the two germline ends. The CDR3 sequence is CASGGHYEQYF. In nucleotides, the CDR3 is TGTGCCAGCGGCGGGCACTACGAGCAGTACTTC.

The chain joins TRBV5-4 to TRBJ2-6; tentative D call: TRBD1 (6 bases). Trimming shortened V by 0 bases and J by 0 bases, and 13 bases separated the two germline ends. The germline V gene encodes CDR1 SGHNT and CDR2 YYREEE (reference sequence). The CDR3 spans 18 residues. DNA for the CDR3: TGTGCCAGCAGCTTGGGGATAGGGGGTTACTCTGGGGCCAACGTCCTGACTTTC. It encodes CASSLGIGGYSGANVLTF.

This clone was seen a single time. The genes are TRBV30 and TRBJ2-5, with D possibly being TRBD2 (5 bases). CDR3 length equals 13 residues. CDR1 and CDR2 from the germline V gene are GTSNPN and SVGIG (reference sequence). V dropped 2 bases and J dropped 4 bases, with 11 bases sitting between them. CDR3: CAWSPSGRETQYF. DNA of the CDR3: TGTGCCTGGAGTCCCAGCGGAAGAGAGACCCAGTACTTC. The full variable domain, rest sourced from reference TRBV30 and TRBJ2-5, is SQTIHQWPATLVQPVGSPLSLECTVEGTSNPNLYWYRQAAGRGLQLLFYSVGIGQISSEVPQNLSASRPQDRQFILSSKKLLLSDSGFYLCAWSPSGRETQYFGPGTRLLVL.

The CDR3 is CASSQKGQLNGNQPQHF. The CDR3 nucleotides read TGTGCCAGCAGCCAAAAGGGACAGTTGAATGGCAATCAGCCCCAGCATTTT. The V call is TRBV27, the J call TRBJ1-5; 7 bases fit TRBD1. The germline gives CDR1 MNHEY, CDR2 SMNVEV (reference sequence). Trimming at V came to 6 bases and at J to 2 bases, leaving 13 bases not matched to a gene. The CDR3 sequence is 17 residues long.

The chain couples TRBV10-2 to TRBJ2-7; TRBD2 matches at 8 bases. The CDR3 extends over 15 amino acids. In germline, CDR1 is WSHSY, CDR2 SAAADI. With V trimmed by 7 bases and J by 3 bases, 11 bases remained unmatched. The CDR3 sequence: CASNPGGTPHYEQYF. The CDR3 nucleotides are TGCGCCAGCAATCCGGGGGGGACGCCCCACTACGAGCAGTACTTC.

The chain uses TRBV10-2 and TRBJ2-7, with a weak D call TRBD1 (6 bases). Looked up from germline, CDR1 is WSHSY and CDR2 is SAAADI. V shed 3 bases and J shed 1 base, with 10 bases lying between them. CDR3 length: 14 residues. The CDR3 is CASSDWTASYEQYF. CDR3 coding DNA: TGCGCCAGCAGTGACTGGACAGCTTCCTACGAGCAGTACTTC.

The genes are TRBV5-1 and TRBJ1-1, with D unclear. Deletions cut 2 bases from V and 2 bases from J, with 10 bases between. Germline CDR1 and CDR2: SGHRS and YFSETQ. The CDR3 covers 14 residues. The CDR3 protein is CASSFQTGNTEAFF. CDR3 nucleotides: TGCGCCAGCAGCTTTCAGACTGGAAACACTGAAGCTTTCTTT.

This chain links TRBV9 with TRBJ1-6; 9 bases match TRBD1. V lost 0 bases, J lost 9 bases, and 7 bases stayed unmatched. The CDR3 has 16 amino acids. Germline CDR1 reads SGDLS; CDR2 reads YYNGEE. The CDR3 loop is CASSVGDRVGVSPLHF. The CDR3 DNA sequence: TGTGCCAGCAGCGTAGGGGACAGGGTCGGGGTTTCACCCCTCCACTTT.

This clone came up many times. The J gene is TRBJ1-4, the V gene TRBV15, with D possibly being TRBD1 (6 bases). The CDR3 is 15 amino acids. The germline CDR1 and CDR2 sequences are LNHNV and YYDKDF (reference sequence). V lost 4 bases, J lost 7 bases, and 16 bases lay in between. Written as DNA, the CDR3 is TGTGCCACCAGCATCGGGGGGCCCGTTACTGAAAAACTGTTTTTT. Protein sequence: CATSIGGPVTEKLFF.

The V call is TRBV11-2, the J call TRBJ2-7; 15 bases line up with TRBD2. V shed 4 bases, J shed 5 bases, and the junction held 6 bases outside the gene matches. The CDR3 runs 16 residues. Germline loops: CDR1 SGHAT, CDR2 FQNNGV. CDR3 region: CASSSWTSGGADEQYF. The CDR3 DNA is TGTGCCAGCAGCTCCTGGACTAGCGGGGGGGCTGACGAGCAGTACTTC. Drawing the rest from reference TRBV11-2 and TRBJ2-7, the complete variable domain is EAGVAQSPRYKIIEKRQSVAFWCNPISGHATLYWYQQILGQGPKLLIQFQNNGVVDDSQLPKDRFSAERLKGVDSTLKIQPAKLEDSAVYLCASSSWTSGGADEQYFGPGTRLTVT.

The rearrangement uses TRBV6-1 and TRBJ1-2; possibly TRBD1 for D (5 bases). The V gene's germline CDR1 is MNHNS and CDR2 SASEGT. Trimming took 3 bases from V and 6 from J, leaving 17 bases between them. The CDR3 loop spans 15 amino acids. CDR3 DNA sequence: TGTGCCAGCAGTGATTACGGGGGGAAAAGGGATGGCTACACCTTC. Its protein product is CASSDYGGKRDGYTF.

The chain combines TRBV18 with TRBJ1-2, with TRBD1 as a possible D gene (5 bases). The CDR3 extends over 15 amino acids. The germline V gene encodes CDR1 KGHSH and CDR2 LQKENI. The germline V and J ends were trimmed by 2 bases and 6 bases, with 16 bases remaining between them. In DNA form, the CDR3 reads TGTGCCAGCTCACCAACCCTCGACTGGGGCAATGGCTACACCTTC. It encodes CASSPTLDWGNGYTF.

The chain joins TRBV15 to TRBJ2-3; 13 bases fit TRBD2. The V segment lost 0 bases and the J segment 4 bases; nucleotides outside the gene matches: 13. Per germline, CDR1 LNHNV and CDR2 YYDKDF (reference sequence). This CDR3 contains 20 residues. The CDR3 DNA reads TGTGCCACCAGCAGAGATCGCGTTGGAACTAGCGGGGGGGTCGCAGATACGCAGTATTTT. Translation gives CATSRDRVGTSGGVADTQYF.

The rearrangement uses TRBV5-1 and TRBJ2-1; weak D call: TRBD1 (6 bases). The CDR3 loop spans 14 amino acids. Per the germline V gene, CDR1 is SGHRS and CDR2 is YFSETQ. Trimming cost V 2 bases and J 10 bases, with 16 bases left between them. The CDR3 loop is CASSFEGHNGEQFF. As DNA, the CDR3 is TGCGCCAGCAGCTTCGAGGGACACAACGGGGAGCAGTTCTTC.

The J gene is TRBJ2-1, the V gene TRBV6-5; TRBD1 aligns across 9 bases. This CDR3 spans 15 amino acids. Germline V gene sequence: CDR1 MNHEY, CDR2 SVGAGI. Germline trimming cut 5 bases from V and 8 bases from J; bases unmatched to any gene: 10. CDR3 in amino acids: CASSRSPGQGYEQFF. The CDR3 DNA reads as TGTGCCAGCAGTAGATCCCCGGGACAGGGCTATGAGCAGTTCTTC.

This chain joins TRBV19 and TRBJ1-1, with 7 bases that match TRBD1. Germline V gives CDR1 LNHDA, CDR2 SQIVND (reference sequence). CDR3 length: 13 amino acids. V was pared by 3 bases and J by 10 bases, with 8 bases of the junction left unmatched. The CDR3 bases are TGTGCCAGTAGTATTAGACAGGGAAATCGAGCTTTCTTT. Protein: CASSIRQGNRAFF.

The V gene is TRBV6-1, the J gene TRBJ2-2; possible D gene TRBD2, 6 bases. CDR1 is MNHNS and CDR2 is SASEGT in the germline V gene. The CDR3 loop spans 13 amino acids. V was clipped by 8 bases and J by 6 bases, with 13 bases between them. The CDR3 sequence: CASQEGEAGELFF. The CDR3 DNA sequence: TGTGCCAGCCAGGAAGGGGAGGCCGGGGAGCTGTTTTTT.

The chain couples TRBV2 to TRBJ2-1; TRBD2 aligns across 7 bases. CDR3 length: 13 residues. The V gene's germline CDR1 is SNHLY and CDR2 FYNNEI. The J segment lost 1 base and the V segment lost 6 bases, leaving 0 bases of the junction unmatched. CDR3 region: CASRGGSYNEQFF. The CDR3 nucleotides are TGTGCCAGCAGGGGAGGGTCCTACAATGAGCAGTTCTTC.

The chain uses TRBV12-2 and TRBJ1-1; TRBD1, the table's D call, was not compared with the DNA. TRBV12-2 is flagged as a pseudogene. CDR3 length: 14 amino acids. In nucleotides, the CDR3 is TGTGCAAGTCGCTTAACTACAGGGGGGACTGAAGCTTTCTTT. The encoded protein is CASRLTTGGTEAFF.

This clone was seen only a few times. The CDR3 loop reads CASSLQQDNEQFF. The CDR3 bases are TGTGCCAGCAGCTTGCAGCAGGACAATGAGCAGTTCTTC. V usage is TRBV5-6 and J usage is TRBJ2-1; D unresolved. The CDR3 loop spans 13 amino acids. V lost 1 base to trimming and J lost 5 bases, with 7 bases between them. Germline loops: CDR1 SGHDT, CDR2 YYEEEE.

In this sample, this clone turned up once. Distinct nucleotide sequences in the sample also encode this CDR3. CDR3 amino acids: CASSLVGNQPQHF. The CDR3 DNA follows: TGTGCCAGCAGCTTAGTAGGCAATCAGCCCCAGCATTTT. The chain links TRBV7-9 to TRBJ1-5; D gene unclear. Germline-derived CDR1 and CDR2 are SEHNR and FQNEAQ (reference sequence). Trimming took off 1 base at V and 2 bases at J, with 3 bases between the two ends. The CDR3 is 13 residues long.

Worth noting for this clone: Other DNA sequences in the same sample also yield this CDR3. The chain combines TRBV6-6 with TRBJ1-3; no definite D call. Per germline, CDR1 MNHNY and CDR2 SVGAGI (reference sequence). Trimming removed 3 bases at V and 0 bases at J, with 6 bases between. The CDR3 is made up of 14 amino acids. In DNA, the CDR3 is TGTGCCAGCAGTTATCTGAGCTCTGGAAACACCATATATTTT. Its protein product is CASSYLSSGNTIYF.

V and J are TRBV4-2 and TRBJ1-4, with TRBD1 matching over 8 bases. The CDR3 totals 14 residues. The germline V gene encodes CDR1 LGHNA and CDR2 YNFKEQ. V shed 0 bases and J 7 bases; nucleotides not matched to a gene: 1. The CDR3 sequence is CASSQDDRGEKLFF. CDR3 in DNA: TGTGCCAGCAGCCAAGATGACAGGGGTGAAAAACTGTTTTTT.

The V call is TRBV9, the J call TRBJ2-3; D may be TRBD1 (6 bases). In germline, CDR1 is SGDLS, CDR2 YYNGEE. CDR3 size: 17 residues. Trimming cost V 2 bases and J 2 bases, with 18 bases left between them. This CDR3 reads CASSVTPDSYSTDTQYF. In DNA form, the CDR3 reads TGTGCCAGCAGCGTCACTCCGGACAGCTACTCCACAGATACGCAGTATTTT.

The chain has TRBV6-5 and TRBJ2-7; D unresolved. The CDR3 loop spans 13 amino acids. Germline CDR1 and CDR2: MNHEY and SVGAGI. Trimming stripped 5 bases from V and 1 base from J, with 9 bases between. DNA for the CDR3: TGTGCCAGCAGTGAGGATGGTTCCTACGAGCAGTACTTC. This translates into CASSEDGSYEQYF.

This clone occurred a few times. Other DNA sequences in the same sample also yield this CDR3. The V and J genes are TRBV7-2 and TRBJ1-4; TRBD1 matches 7 bases. The ends lost 5 bases at V and 1 base at J; junction bases unmatched: 4. The CDR3 has 15 residues. CDR1 is SGHTA and CDR2 is FQGNSA in the germline V gene. The CDR3 nucleotides are TGTGCCAGCAGCCCCCAGGGGGGAACTAATGAAAAACTGTTTTTT. It encodes CASSPQGGTNEKLFF.

J is TRBJ2-7 and V is TRBV10-2, with D unresolved. Germline CDR1 and CDR2: WSHSY and SAAADI. The CDR3 runs 12 residues. V was shortened by 10 bases and J by 2 bases, with 12 bases between the two germline ends. CDR3 region: CAIQTVTYEQYF. In DNA form, the CDR3 reads TGCGCCATCCAGACTGTTACCTACGAGCAGTACTTC.